These 5 T cell receptor beta chains were all obtained from the same sample, sequenced in a study of PD-1 blockade in classical Hodgkin lymphoma. Every single patient, without exception, relapsed after autologous stem cell transplantation, and brentuximab vedotin exposure varied. Generated by immunoSEQ multiplex PCR, the TCRdb table keeps only in-frame clones and is missing some. The repertoire holds around 99,000 clones, with about four fifths as singletons. The input for sequencing was peripheral blood mononuclear cells (PBMCs), taken before the second cycle of nivolumab. These receptors all come from a human donor with classical Hodgkin lymphoma.

The chain employs TRBV4-1 and TRBJ2-5, with D perhaps TRBD1 or TRBD2 (5 bases each). The V gene lost 1 base and the J gene lost 2 bases, with 11 bases spanning the gap. The CDR3 has 15 amino acids. The germline CDR1 and CDR2 sequences are MGHRA and YSYEKL. The CDR3 loop is CASSQGGARQETQYF. The CDR3 bases are TGCGCCAGCAGCCAAGGAGGGGCGCGGCAAGAGACCCAGTACTTC.

This rearrangement joins TRBV30 to TRBJ2-2; 11 bases are shared with TRBD1. V dropped 7 bases and J dropped 7; count of bases not matched to a gene: 5. The CDR3 extends over 13 amino acids. Germline CDR1 reads GTSNPN; CDR2 reads SVGIG (reference sequence). The CDR3 DNA reads as TGTGCCTACGGACAGGGGGCAGGCGGGGAGCTGTTTTTT. It is translated as CAYGQGAGGELFF.

The chain uses TRBV5-1 and TRBJ2-2, with 7 bases aligning to TRBD1. CDR1 and CDR2 from the germline V gene are SGHRS and YFSETQ. The CDR3 is 16 amino acids. The trim removed 6 bases at V and 4 bases at J, leaving 12 bases unmatched. The CDR3 region is CASTAGGGQSTGELFF. In nucleotides, the CDR3 is TGCGCCAGCACCGCAGGTGGGGGACAGTCCACCGGGGAGCTGTTTTTT.

V gene TRBV7-8 combines with J gene TRBJ2-3; perhaps TRBD2 as D (6 bases). The CDR3 totals 15 residues. The germline V gene encodes CDR1 SGHVS and CDR2 FQNEAQ. V lost 1 base, J lost 4 bases, and 12 bases lay in between. The DNA of the CDR3 is TGTGCCAGCAGCTTAGAGTCCTGGGGGGCAGATACGCAGTATTTT. Translation: CASSLESWGADTQYF. Supplemented by reference TRBV7-8 and TRBJ2-3, the full variable domain reads GAGVSQSPRYKVAKRGQDVALRCDPISGHVSLFWYQQALGQGPEFLTYFQNEAQLDKSGLPSDRFFAERPEGSVSTLKIQRTQQEDSAVYLCASSLESWGADTQYFGPGTRLTVL.

V is TRBV30 and J is TRBJ1-1, with D unclear. This CDR3 contains 11 residues. The V end was cut by 5 bases, the J end by 4 bases, with 8 bases between. Per the germline V gene, CDR1 is GTSNPN and CDR2 is SVGIG (reference sequence). The CDR3 reads CAWGSFTEAFF. CDR3 sequence (DNA): TGTGCCTGGGGGAGTTTCACTGAAGCTTTCTTT. Filled out from reference TRBV30 and TRBJ1-1, the complete variable domain reads SQTIHQWPATLVQPVGSPLSLECTVEGTSNPNLYWYRQAAGRGLQLLFYSVGIGQISSEVPQNLSASRPQDRQFILSSKKLLLSDSGFYLCAWGSFTEAFFGQGTRLTVV.